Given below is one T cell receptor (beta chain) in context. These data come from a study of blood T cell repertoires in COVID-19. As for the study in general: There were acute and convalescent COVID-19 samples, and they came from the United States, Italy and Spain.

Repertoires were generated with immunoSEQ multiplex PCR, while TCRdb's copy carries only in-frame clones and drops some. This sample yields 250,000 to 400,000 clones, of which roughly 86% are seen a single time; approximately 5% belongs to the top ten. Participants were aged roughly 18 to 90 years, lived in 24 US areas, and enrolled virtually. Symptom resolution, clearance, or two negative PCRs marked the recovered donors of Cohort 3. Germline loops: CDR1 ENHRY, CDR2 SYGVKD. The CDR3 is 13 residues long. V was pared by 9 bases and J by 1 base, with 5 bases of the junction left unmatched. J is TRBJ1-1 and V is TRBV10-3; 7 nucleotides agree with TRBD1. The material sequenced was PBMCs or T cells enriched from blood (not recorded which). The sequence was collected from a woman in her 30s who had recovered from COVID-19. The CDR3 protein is CAIGGQPNTEAFF. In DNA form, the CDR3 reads TGTGCCATTGGGGGACAGCCGAACACTGAAGCTTTCTTT.